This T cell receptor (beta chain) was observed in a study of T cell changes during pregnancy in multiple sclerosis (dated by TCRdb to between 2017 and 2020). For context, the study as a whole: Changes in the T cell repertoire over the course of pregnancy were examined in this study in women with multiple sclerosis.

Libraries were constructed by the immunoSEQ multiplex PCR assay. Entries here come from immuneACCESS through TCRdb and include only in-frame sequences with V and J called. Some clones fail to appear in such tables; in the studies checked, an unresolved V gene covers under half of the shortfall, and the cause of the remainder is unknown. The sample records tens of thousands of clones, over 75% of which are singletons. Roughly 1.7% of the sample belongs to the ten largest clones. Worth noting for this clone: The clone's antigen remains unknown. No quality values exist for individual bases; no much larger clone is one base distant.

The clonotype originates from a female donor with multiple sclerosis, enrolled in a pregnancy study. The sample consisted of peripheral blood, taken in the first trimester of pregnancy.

The sequence in DNA is TGTGCCAGCAGCCATGGGACAGGGGGAGGAGAAAAACTGTTTTTT. Its amino acids are CASSHGTGGGEKLFF. In this chain, TRBV5-6 is recombined with TRBJ1-4; 11 middle bases align to TRBD1. At the junction V is shortened by 4 bases and J by 8 bases; bases outside the gene matches: 7. The cysteine opens and the phenylalanine closes a CDR3 of 15 amino acids. Only the CDR3 part of the read is kept: 45 bases, read in frame from the first base. CDR1 is given as SGHDT and CDR2 as YYEEEE, both from the germline V gene.